Following are 23 T cell receptor beta chains from one sample sequenced in a study of blood T cell repertoires in COVID-19. Assay: immunoSEQ multiplex PCR; the TCRdb copy retains only in-frame clones and omits some. The table has 150,000 to 200,000 clones, 65% to 90% seen once. Sequenced: PBMCs or T cells enriched from blood (not recorded which). These receptors all come from a woman aged 60 to 75 with acute COVID-19.

The chain combines TRBV7-2 with TRBJ1-3; no reliable D call. Germline CDR1 is SGHTA and CDR2 is FQGNSA. The V gene lost 5 bases and the J gene lost 2 bases, with 19 bases spanning the gap. The length of the CDR3 is 17 residues. The CDR3 DNA sequence: TGTGCCAGCAGCCCTCTTAGGTCGCAGAGGGCTGGAAACACCATATATTTT. Translating gives CASSPLRSQRAGNTIYF.

The sample holds a few counts of this clone. V gene TRBV19 combines with J gene TRBJ2-7; 9 bases line up with TRBD2. Germline V gives CDR1 LNHDA, CDR2 SQIVND (reference sequence). The CDR3 is 15 residues long. V lost 1 base, J lost 2 bases, and 3 bases stayed unmatched. In nucleotides, the CDR3 is TGTGCCAGTAGTATAGGCTTAGCGGGAGCCTACGAGCAGTACTTC. It codes for CASSIGLAGAYEQYF.

The chain is built from TRBV7-2 and TRBJ2-2; TRBD2 is a possible D gene (5 bases). Germline-derived CDR1 and CDR2 are SGHTA and FQGNSA. The CDR3 runs 16 residues. The germline V and J ends were trimmed by 2 bases and 0 bases, with 10 bases remaining between them. CDR3 sequence reads: CASSLIAGSNTGELFF. The CDR3 DNA sequence: TGTGCCAGCAGCTTAATCGCGGGTTCGAACACCGGGGAGCTGTTTTTT.

The V gene is TRBV14, the J gene TRBJ2-5; the match to TRBD1 covers 7 bases. The germline V gene has CDR1 SGHDN and CDR2 FVKESK. The CDR3 runs 16 residues. V lost 1 base, J lost 0 bases, and 5 bases stayed unmatched. CDR3: CASSQAGQPYQETQYF. The DNA for the CDR3 is TGTGCCAGCAGCCAAGCGGGACAGCCGTACCAAGAGACCCAGTACTTC.

V usage is TRBV5-4 and J usage is TRBJ2-3; possibly TRBD1 for D (8 bases). V was trimmed by 4 bases and J by 2 bases, leaving 17 bases between them. The CDR3 spans 16 residues. Germline lookup yields CDR1 SGHNT and CDR2 YYREEE (reference sequence). The CDR3 DNA reads as TGTGCCAGCAGCCAGGGGGCTAGCGGATTCACAGATACGCAGTATTTT. This codes for CASSQGASGFTDTQYF.

This clone was found a few times. This chain links TRBV7-9 with TRBJ1-1; D is perhaps TRBD1 (5 bases). CDR1 and CDR2 (germline): SEHNR, FQNEAQ (reference sequence). Trimming removed 1 base at V and 4 bases at J, with 10 bases between. This CDR3 is built from 14 residues. The CDR3 here is CASSLEGGATEAFF. The CDR3, as DNA: TGTGCCAGCAGCTTAGAGGGAGGGGCCACTGAAGCTTTCTTT.

The chain carries TRBV6-1 and TRBJ2-5, with unresolved D. CDR3 length equals 13 residues. Trimming left V 0 bases short and J 7 bases short, with 9 bases between. In germline, CDR1 is MNHNS, CDR2 SASEGT. CDR3 region: CASSEAGTGTQYF. The CDR3 nucleotides are TGTGCCAGCAGTGAAGCGGGCACCGGGACCCAGTACTTC.

The chain is built from TRBV6-2 or TRBV6-3 and TRBJ2-1; TRBD1 agrees at 11 bases. The V segment lost 3 bases and the J segment 6 bases; nucleotides outside the gene matches: 13. Germline-derived CDR1 and CDR2 are MNHEY and SVGEGT. The CDR3 covers 18 residues. The CDR3 loop reads CASSYSRTGGFFVNEQFF. The CDR3, as DNA: TGTGCCAGCAGTTATTCTCGGACAGGGGGCTTCTTTGTCAATGAGCAGTTCTTC.

The V call is TRBV19, the J call TRBJ2-7; D gene ambiguous. The germline V and J ends were trimmed by 4 bases and 3 bases, with 10 bases remaining between them. The CDR3 has 13 amino acids. CDR1 is LNHDA and CDR2 is SQIVND in the germline V gene (reference sequence). The CDR3 protein is CASSKTRLYEQYF. As DNA, the CDR3 is TGTGCCAGTAGTAAAACCAGACTCTACGAGCAGTACTTC.

V gene TRBV18 combines with J gene TRBJ1-2; tentative D call: TRBD1 (6 bases). This CDR3 region has 15 residues. Trimming took off 2 bases at V and 4 bases at J, with 14 bases between the two ends. The germline CDR1 and CDR2 sequences are KGHSH and LQKENI. The CDR3 DNA follows: TGTGCCAGCTCACCAGATGGGGGCGGACGCTATGGCTACACCTTC. Translated, it gives CASSPDGGGRYGYTF.

The gene calls are TRBV29-1 and TRBJ2-3; 11 bases match TRBD2. The CDR3 spans 16 residues. V trimming: 6 bases; J trimming: 3 bases; junction bases outside the gene matches: 11. Germline CDR1 SQVTM, CDR2 ANQGSEA. This CDR3 is CSVGPPGLAATDTQYF. The CDR3 DNA is TGCAGCGTGGGGCCCCCGGGACTAGCGGCAACAGATACGCAGTATTTT.

This clone was detected once. The chain joins TRBV18 to TRBJ1-2; TRBD1 agrees at 7 bases. The CDR3 has 13 residues. CDR1 KGHSH and CDR2 LQKENI come from the germline V gene. The V and J ends lost 3 bases and 6 bases, in that order; junction bases with no gene match: 4. CDR3 in DNA: TGTGCCAGCTCACCGCGCAGGGGGGATGGCTACACCTTC. Its translation is CASSPRRGDGYTF.

The CDR3, as DNA: TGTGCCAGCAGCCCAGGACTAGCGGGCGGGTACCAAGAGACCCAGTACTTC. Protein: CASSPGLAGGYQETQYF. The rearrangement uses TRBV5-5 and TRBJ2-5; 11 bases are shared with TRBD2. This CDR3 is 17 amino acids long. After removal of 4 bases from V and 0 bases from J, the junction contained 8 bases not matched to a gene. CDR1 is SGHKS and CDR2 is YYEKEE in the germline V gene (reference sequence).

V gene TRBV19 combines with J gene TRBJ2-2; 7 bases match TRBD2. Germline assignment: CDR1 LNHDA and CDR2 SQIVND (reference sequence). J was trimmed by 2 bases and V by 10 bases; bases with no gene match: 13. The CDR3 runs to 16 residues. CDR3 loop: CATPSPQGLNTGELFF. CDR3 bases: TGTGCCACCCCATCCCCGCAGGGACTAAACACCGGGGAGCTGTTTTTT.

The chain combines TRBV4-3 with TRBJ2-2, with D unresolved. This CDR3 is 15 amino acids long. Trimming removed 0 bases at V and 0 bases at J, with 5 bases between. Germline values: CDR1 LGHNA, CDR2 YSLEER. CDR3 sequence reads: CASSQESTNTGELFF. CDR3 DNA sequence: TGCGCCAGCAGCCAAGAGTCAACGAACACCGGGGAGCTGTTTTTT.

This clone came up a few times. The chain employs TRBV3-1 (or the pseudogene TRBV3-2) and TRBJ2-3; possibly TRBD2 for D (5 bases). Germline CDR1 is LGHDT and CDR2 is YNNKEL (reference sequence). The CDR3 has 16 residues. V was shortened by 4 bases and J by 3 bases, with 17 bases between the two germline ends. The CDR3: CASSRLLGVGTDTQYF. The CDR3 DNA is TGTGCCAGCAGCCGTCTACTCGGGGTGGGTACAGATACGCAGTATTTT.

The chain is built from TRBV27 and TRBJ1-1; maybe TRBD1 (5 bases). The CDR3 sequence is 13 residues long. Germline assignment: CDR1 MNHEY and CDR2 SMNVEV (reference sequence). With 5 bases removed from V and 6 bases from J, the gap between germline ends came to 13 bases. The CDR3 is CASSIFRAAEAFF. DNA of the CDR3: TGTGCCAGCAGTATTTTCAGGGCCGCTGAAGCTTTCTTT.

V gene TRBV6-2 or TRBV6-3 combines with J gene TRBJ2-5; D is ambiguous. V was pared by 0 bases and J by 7 bases, with 12 bases between. CDR1 MNHEY and CDR2 SVGEGT come from the germline V gene. This CDR3 region has 14 residues. CDR3 nucleotide sequence: TGTGCCAGCAGTTACTCGATCTCCGGTGGGACCCAGTACTTC. Residues: CASSYSISGGTQYF.

The rearrangement joins TRBV7-2 to TRBJ2-7; 8 nucleotides align to TRBD2. J gave up 0 bases and V 6 bases, and 7 bases lay outside the gene matches. The CDR3 covers 15 residues. Germline lookup yields CDR1 SGHTA and CDR2 FQGNSA. The CDR3: CASRFDLAGSYEQYF. CDR3 coding DNA: TGTGCCAGCAGGTTCGATCTAGCGGGCTCCTACGAGCAGTACTTC.

The rearrangement joins TRBV19 to TRBJ2-1; 7 bases fit TRBD2. The CDR3 consists of 16 residues. Germline V gives CDR1 LNHDA, CDR2 SQIVND (reference sequence). Losses at the gene ends were 5 bases for V and 8 bases for J; bases not matched to a gene: 15. The CDR3 reads CASSGPGGTMRYEQFF. The CDR3 coding sequence is TGTGCCAGTAGTGGGCCGGGGGGTACCATGAGGTATGAGCAGTTCTTC.

The J gene is TRBJ1-3, the V gene TRBV7-2, with D perhaps TRBD1 (5 bases). Trimming took off 0 bases at V and 0 bases at J, with 9 bases between the two ends. This CDR3 has 16 residues. CDR1 is SGHTA, CDR2 FQGNSA, per germline. The CDR3 DNA sequence: TGTGCCAGCAGCTTAGCGCAGGGTAGCTCTGGAAACACCATATATTTT. This sequence encodes CASSLAQGSSGNTIYF.

The chain is built from TRBV7-2 and TRBJ2-1, with D perhaps matching TRBD2 (5 bases). Trimming shortened V by 1 base and J by 0 bases, and 7 bases separated the two germline ends. Germline V gives CDR1 SGHTA, CDR2 FQGNSA. The length of the CDR3 is 15 residues. CDR3 residues: CASSLEAVSYNEQFF. The CDR3 coding sequence is TGTGCCAGCAGCTTAGAAGCGGTCTCCTACAATGAGCAGTTCTTC.

The V call is TRBV7-2, the J call TRBJ2-6; D remains unclear. CDR1 and CDR2 (germline): SGHTA, FQGNSA. The CDR3 extends over 13 amino acids. The ends were cut back, 6 bases at V and 1 base at J, with 4 bases in the middle. The CDR3: CASRESGANVLTF. CDR3 DNA sequence: TGTGCCAGCAGAGAGTCTGGGGCCAACGTCCTGACTTTC.